One T cell receptor beta chain is described in this entry. TCRdb processed the 5' RACE reads anew with MiXCR; each CDR3 protein has one entry. The data hold 340,000 or so distinct CDR3 sequences, with 9.5% to 15% observed a single time. This specimen comes from a study of T cells after yellow fever vaccination. Germline assignment: CDR1 MNHEY and CDR2 SVGEGT. The V end was cut by 6 bases, the J end by 7 bases, with 15 bases between. This CDR3 has 14 residues. The TCR originated in a man between 18 and 29 years old who received the YFV17D yellow fever vaccine. The sample in question was CD4+ T cells sorted from PBMCs, obtained 15 days after the yellow fever booster vaccination. The J gene is TRBJ2-2, the V gene TRBV6-2 or TRBV6-3, with D maybe TRBD1 (6 bases). CDR3 region: CASRPDRSGGELFF. CDR3 in DNA: TGTGCCAGCAGACCCGACAGGTCCGGCGGGGAGCTGTTTTTT.